This T cell receptor beta chain was obtained from a study of CD8 T cells in ankylosing spondylitis. Whole-study findings and limits: Earlier reports found some motif variants in synovial fluid and blood in reactive arthritis. With a CD8+ phenotype, disease-linked clones were relatively rare in peripheral blood. Significant enrichment of disease-linked clones was reportedly seen in matched ankylosing spondylitis synovial fluid.

This clonotype was counted only a few times. Its target is not known. As the method for making TCR beta libraries, quantitative 5'-RACE with molecular barcodes was used. A single record per CDR3 protein comes from TCRdb applying MiXCR to the 5' RACE reads. The sample yields under 300,000 distinct CDR3 sequences, 9.5% to 12% seen once. V gave up 1 base and J gave up 4 bases, with 15 bases separating them. Germline-derived CDR1 and CDR2 are DFQATT and SNEGSKA (reference sequence). The CDR3 covers 15 residues. This clonotype was obtained from a male donor with ankylosing spondylitis or in good health (not recorded which). The rearrangement uses TRBV20-1 and TRBJ2-3, with D perhaps given as TRBD1 or TRBD2 (6 bases each). Specimen: blood, either unsorted or a sorted T cell fraction (not recorded which). The CDR3, as DNA: TGCAGTGCTAGAGGGGGGGCGATGTTGTCAGATACGCAGTATTTT. It codes for CSARGGAMLSDTQYF.